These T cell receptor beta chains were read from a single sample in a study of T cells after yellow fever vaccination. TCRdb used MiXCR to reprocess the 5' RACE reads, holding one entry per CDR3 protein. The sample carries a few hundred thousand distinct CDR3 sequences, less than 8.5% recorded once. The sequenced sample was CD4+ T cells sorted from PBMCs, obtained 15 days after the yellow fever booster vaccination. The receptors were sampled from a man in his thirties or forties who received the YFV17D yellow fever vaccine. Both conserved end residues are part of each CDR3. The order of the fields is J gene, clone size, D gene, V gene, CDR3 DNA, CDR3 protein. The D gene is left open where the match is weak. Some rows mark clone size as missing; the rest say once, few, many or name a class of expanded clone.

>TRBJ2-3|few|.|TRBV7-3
TGTGCCAGCAGCCCTTCGGGCTCCTCGGATACGCAGTATTTT
CASSPSGSSDTQYF
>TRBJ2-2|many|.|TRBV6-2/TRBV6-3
TGTGCCAGCAGTTACGGGCGGAGGAGCGGCACCGGGGAGCTGTTTTTT
CASSYGRRSGTGELFF
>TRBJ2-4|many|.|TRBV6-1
TGTGCCAGCAGTGATGGCGGAGCCAAAAACATTCAGTACTTC
CASSDGGAKNIQYF
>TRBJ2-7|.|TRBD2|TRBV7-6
TGTGCCAGCAGCCCAGGGACTAGCGGGGCAAATTACGAGCAGTACTTC
CASSPGTSGANYEQYF
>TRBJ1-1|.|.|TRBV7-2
TGTGCCAGCAGCTTAGTTGGGACGGGAGGGACTGAAGCTTTCTTT
CASSLVGTGGTEAFF
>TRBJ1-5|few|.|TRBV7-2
TGTGCCAGCAGCTTAGATGTTCAGCCCCAGCATTTT
CASSLDVQPQHF
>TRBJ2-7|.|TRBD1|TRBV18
TGTGCCAGCTCACCGACAGGGGGCAGGGGCGAGCAGTACTTC
CASSPTGGRGEQYF
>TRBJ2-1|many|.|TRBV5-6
TGTGCCAGCAGCGGGAGAGGATCTCACAATGAGCAGTTCTTC
CASSGRGSHNEQFF
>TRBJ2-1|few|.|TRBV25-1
TGTGCCAGCAGTGAATCCTACAATGAGCAGTTCTTC
CASSESYNEQFF
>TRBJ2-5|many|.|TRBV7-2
TGTGCCAGCAGCCCGGGAACGAGGGGGTACCAAGAGACCCAGTACTTC
CASSPGTRGYQETQYF
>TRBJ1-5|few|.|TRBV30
TGTGCCTGGAGTGTCCCGGCCCAACGACTCAATCAGCCCCAGCATTTT
CAWSVPAQRLNQPQHF
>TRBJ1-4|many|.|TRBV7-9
TGTGCCAGCAGCTTCGGAAGGGAGGAAAAACTGTTTTTT
CASSFGREEKLFF
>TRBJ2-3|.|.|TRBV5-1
TGCGCCAGCAGCACACGGGCCCCAGATACGCAGTATTTT
CASSTRAPDTQYF
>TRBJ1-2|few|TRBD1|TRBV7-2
TGTGCCAGCAGCTCCGGGACAGCCTATGGCTACACCTTC
CASSSGTAYGYTF
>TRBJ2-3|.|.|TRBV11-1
TGTGCCAGCAGCTTAGGAGGCTATACGGGCGGAGCGCCAGATACGCAGTATTTT
CASSLGGYTGGAPDTQYF
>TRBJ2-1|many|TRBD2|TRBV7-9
TGTGCCGCCCACGCAGCGGGGAGCTCCTACAATGAGCAGTTCTTC
CAAHAAGSSYNEQFF
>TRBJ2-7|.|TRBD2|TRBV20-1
TGCAGTGCTTCGTCCGGGACTAGCGGGATGTACGAGCAGTACTTC
CSASSGTSGMYEQYF
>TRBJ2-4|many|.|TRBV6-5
TGTGCCAGCAGTTACGCGGGTTACTGGGCCAAAAACATTCAGTACTTC
CASSYAGYWAKNIQYF
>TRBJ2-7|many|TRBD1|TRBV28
TGTGCCAGCAGGCTACAGGGGTCCTACGAGCAGTACTTC
CASRLQGSYEQYF
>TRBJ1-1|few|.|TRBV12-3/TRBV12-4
TGTGCCAGCAGTTTGGGCGGAGGACCCACTGAAGCTTTCTTT
CASSLGGGPTEAFF
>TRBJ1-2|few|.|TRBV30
TGTGCCTGGAGTAACGGGGTATTCGGTTACACCTTC
CAWSNGVFGYTF
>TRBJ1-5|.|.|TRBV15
TGTGCCACCAGCAGAGGGGGCGAGCGGCAGCCCCAGCATTTT
CATSRGGERQPQHF
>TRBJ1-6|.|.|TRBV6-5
TGTGCCAGCACCCTAGCCTGGGGAGGATCCTATAATTCACCCCTCCACTTT
CASTLAWGGSYNSPLHF
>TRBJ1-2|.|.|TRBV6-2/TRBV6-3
TGTGCCAGCAGTTACAGAGGGGCTGGCTACACCTTC
CASSYRGAGYTF
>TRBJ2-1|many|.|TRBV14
TGTGCCAGCAGCCAATTTAGGCGGGAACCGATAAACAATGAGCAGTTCTTC
CASSQFRREPINNEQFF
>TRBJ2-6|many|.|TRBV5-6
TGTGCCAGCAAGGAAGGGCCCACTGGGGCCAACGTCCTGACTTTC
CASKEGPTGANVLTF
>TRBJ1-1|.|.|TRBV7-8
TGTGCCAGCAGCCTCGGGACAACGAACACTGAAGCTTTCTTT
CASSLGTTNTEAFF
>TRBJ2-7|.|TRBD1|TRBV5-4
TGTGCCAGCAGACCCGGGACAGCTGCCTACGAGCAGTACTTC
CASRPGTAAYEQYF
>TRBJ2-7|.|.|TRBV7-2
TGTGCCAGCAGCTTAGCGGGTCCCGCCTACGAGCAGTACTTC
CASSLAGPAYEQYF